One and the same sample provided the 28 T cell receptor beta chains below, sequenced in a study of CD8 T cells in ankylosing spondylitis. TCRdb recomputed calls from the 5' RACE reads with MiXCR, one row per CDR3 protein. Of 240,000 or so distinct CDR3 sequences in the sample, approximately 12% were seen once. Sequenced material: blood, either unsorted or a sorted T cell fraction (not recorded which). Receptors were obtained from a male donor with ankylosing spondylitis or in good health (not recorded which).

In this sample, this clonotype turned up many times. This sequence joins TRBV20-1 and TRBJ1-2, with D perhaps TRBD1 (5 bases). CDR1 DFQATT and CDR2 SNEGSKA come from the germline V gene (reference sequence). Trimming removed 3 bases at V and 0 bases at J, with 14 bases between. The CDR3 consists of 15 residues. CDR3 loop: CSASSGAKANYGYTF. CDR3 nucleotides: TGCAGTGCTAGTAGTGGGGCGAAAGCTAACTATGGCTACACCTTC.

This clonotype appeared many times. The chain is built from TRBV20-1 and TRBJ2-5; D remains unclear. From germline, CDR1 is DFQATT and CDR2 SNEGSKA (reference sequence). The CDR3 extends over 12 amino acids. Deletions cut 1 base from V and 5 bases from J, with 8 bases between. CDR3 DNA: TGCAGTGCTAGAGTCTCAGTCGAGACCCAGTACTTC. This sequence encodes CSARVSVETQYF.

The table lists this clonotype with many counts. V usage is TRBV29-1 and J usage is TRBJ2-1; TRBD1 matches at 9 bases. With V trimmed by 5 bases and J by 6 bases, 17 bases remained unmatched. This CDR3 comprises 17 residues. The germline V gene has CDR1 SQVTM and CDR2 ANQGSEA. In DNA, the CDR3 is TGCAGCGTTCCGGGACAGGGAGGGGGGCGTACGTTCAATGAGCAGTTCTTC. Amino acid sequence: CSVPGQGGGRTFNEQFF.

This clonotype was counted only a few times. This chain joins TRBV5-1 and TRBJ2-5; D not resolved. From germline, CDR1 is SGHRS and CDR2 YFSETQ. This CDR3 is built from 15 residues. Trimming left V 0 bases short and J 5 bases short, with 14 bases between. The CDR3 nucleotides read TGCGCCAGCAGCTTGGACGACGGGTCTTTGGAGACCCAGTACTTC. Protein product: CASSLDDGSLETQYF.

This clonotype was counted at least ten times. The chain recombines TRBV4-1 with TRBJ2-4; perhaps TRBD1 as D (5 bases). This CDR3 has 18 amino acids. The V gene lost 1 base and the J gene lost 1 base, with 17 bases spanning the gap. CDR1 and CDR2 (germline): MGHRA, YSYEKL. CDR3 nucleotide sequence: TGCGCCAGCAGCCAAGGTGTCCAGGCAGGGAACGCCAAAAACATTCAGTACTTC. It specifies CASSQGVQAGNAKNIQYF.

This clonotype was detected many times. This chain connects TRBV13 to TRBJ1-2; D possibly corresponds to TRBD1 (5 bases). Germline lookup yields CDR1 PRHDT and CDR2 FYEKMQ (reference sequence). The CDR3 has 11 amino acids. The germline V and J ends were trimmed by 7 bases and 8 bases, with 11 bases remaining between them. As DNA, the CDR3 is TGTGCCAGCAAGGGGATTAGGGGCTACACCTTC. Its protein product is CASKGIRGYTF. The entire variable domain, with the rest obtained from reference TRBV13 and TRBJ1-2, is as follows: AAGVIQSPRHLIKEKRETATLKCYPIPRHDTVYWYQQGPGQDPQFLISFYEKMQSDKGSIPDRFSAQQFSDYHSELNMSSLELGDSALYFCASKGIRGYTFGSGTRLTVV.

This clonotype appeared many times. The genes are TRBV12-3 or TRBV12-4 and TRBJ1-2, with D maybe TRBD1 (6 bases). This CDR3 is built from 15 residues. The V and J ends lost 1 base and 6 bases respectively, with 15 bases between them. The CDR3: CASSLERTGRNGYTF. DNA of the CDR3: TGTGCCAGCAGTTTAGAGCGCACAGGGAGAAATGGCTACACCTTC.

This clonotype was counted many times. This chain connects TRBV12-3 or TRBV12-4 to TRBJ2-2; D not certain. The CDR3 is 14 amino acids. Trimming left V 7 bases short and J 2 bases short, with 11 bases between. CDR3 bases: TGTGCCAGCACCCTTGACCGTAACACCGGGGAGCTGTTTTTT. Its protein product is CASTLDRNTGELFF.

This clonotype has a handful of counts. The chain has TRBV6-5 and TRBJ2-1; 9 bases match TRBD2. Germline-derived CDR1 and CDR2 are MNHEY and SVGAGI. This CDR3 region has 16 residues. Trimming at V came to 4 bases and at J to 6 bases, leaving 10 bases not matched to a gene. As DNA, the CDR3 is TGTGCCAGCAGTTTTTTAGCGGGGGCCCGGACCAATGAGCAGTTCTTC. Translating gives CASSFLAGARTNEQFF.

The CDR3 loop reads CASSLGKNNQPQHF. The CDR3 DNA reads as TGTGCCAGCAGTTTGGGTAAAAACAATCAGCCCCAGCATTTT. The rearrangement uses TRBV12-3 or TRBV12-4 and TRBJ1-5; D ambiguous. V was shortened by 3 bases and J by 3 bases, with 9 bases between the two germline ends. This CDR3 is built from 14 residues.

This clonotype showed up many times. The chain employs TRBV15 and TRBJ2-7; TRBD2 aligns across 8 bases. CDR3 length equals 15 residues. Germline V gene data show CDR1 as LNHNV and CDR2 as YYDKDF (reference sequence). J gave up 2 bases and V 1 base, and 4 bases lay outside the gene matches. The CDR3 DNA reads TGTGCCACCAGCAGAGGAACTAGCGGAACCTACGAGCAGTACTTC. Translating it yields CATSRGTSGTYEQYF.

The chain is built from TRBV7-2 and TRBJ2-3, with a weak D call TRBD2 (6 bases). Germline V lookup: CDR1 SGHTA, CDR2 FQGNSA. CDR3 length equals 15 residues. The germline V and J ends were trimmed by 3 bases and 5 bases, with 15 bases remaining between them. The CDR3 spells CASSFTGRGVDTQYF. The CDR3 DNA reads TGTGCCAGCAGCTTTACCGGGAGAGGTGTAGATACGCAGTATTTT.

This chain connects TRBV7-3 to TRBJ2-1; D might be TRBD2 (5 bases). Trimming removed 2 bases from V and 6 bases from J, with 14 bases in between. CDR3 size: 15 residues. Germline assignment: CDR1 SGHTA and CDR2 FQGTGA. The CDR3 coding sequence is TGTGCCAGCAGCTTACAGACCCTAGAGGGCAATGAGCAGTTCTTC. This codes for CASSLQTLEGNEQFF. Full variable domain (missing parts from reference TRBV7-3 and TRBJ2-1): GAGVSQTPSNKVTEKGKYVELRCDPISGHTALYWYRQSLGQGPEFLIYFQGTGAADDSGLPNDRFFAVRPEGSVSTLKIQRTERGDSAVYLCASSLQTLEGNEQFFGPGTRLTVL.

This clonotype was seen ten or more times. The J gene is TRBJ1-1, the V gene TRBV5-1; D is unclear. CDR3 length: 14 residues. Germline assignment: CDR1 SGHRS and CDR2 YFSETQ. V lost 3 bases to trimming and J lost 0 bases, with 9 bases between them. The CDR3 DNA reads TGCGCCAGCAGCTCCGGTCGACTGAACACTGAAGCTTTCTTT. Translating it yields CASSSGRLNTEAFF.

The J gene is TRBJ1-4, the V gene TRBV9; D gene ambiguous. This CDR3 contains 14 residues. V lost 1 base and J lost 7, with 11 bases in between. From germline, CDR1 is SGDLS and CDR2 YYNGEE. CDR3 sequence reads: CASSVSKGGEKLFF. CDR3 sequence (DNA): TGTGCCAGCAGCGTATCAAAGGGAGGTGAAAAACTGTTTTTT.

This clonotype was observed many times. The rearrangement joins TRBV6-1 to TRBJ2-4; 7 nucleotides match TRBD1. This CDR3 spans 13 amino acids. Losses at the gene ends were 5 bases for V and 6 bases for J; bases not matched to a gene: 4. Per germline, CDR1 MNHNS and CDR2 SASEGT. The CDR3 loop reads CASSLQGVNIQYF. CDR3 nucleotide sequence: TGTGCCAGCAGTCTGCAGGGGGTAAACATTCAGTACTTC.

This clonotype occurred a few times. Possible read error: a much larger clone is one base away. The V call is TRBV20-1, the J call TRBJ1-2; D may be TRBD1 (6 bases). Germline CDR1 DFQATT, CDR2 SNEGSKA (reference sequence). The CDR3 covers 12 residues. V shed 0 bases and J shed 12 bases, with 14 bases lying between them. The CDR3 loop reads CSARERFGGHTF. CDR3 coding DNA: TGCAGTGCTAGAGAGAGATTCGGGGGCCACACCTTC.

This clonotype came up a few times. This may be a read error, as it is one base from a much larger clone. In nucleotides, the CDR3 is TGCGCCAGCAGCACTCATCCGACAGGGGCACACACTGTAGCTTTCTTT. Translated, it gives CASSTHPTGAHTVAFF. The chain employs TRBV4-1 and TRBJ1-1; 8 bases match TRBD1. Germline loops: CDR1 MGHRA, CDR2 YSYEKL. The CDR3 runs 16 residues.

CDR3 coding DNA: TGTGCCAGCAGCGTAGAACCAGGGAGCAAACTAGCTGTGAACACCGGGGAGCTGTTTTTT. Amino acid sequence: CASSVEPGSKLAVNTGELFF. The chain couples TRBV9 to TRBJ2-2; TRBD2 might be the D (6 bases). Trimming pared 0 bases from V and 1 base from J, leaving 22 bases between. CDR3 size: 20 residues. The germline CDR1 and CDR2 sequences are SGDLS and YYNGEE.

The chain has TRBV11-3 and TRBJ2-7, with 9 bases matching TRBD1. The CDR3 contains 16 residues. J was trimmed by 1 base and V by 4 bases; bases with no gene match: 8. Germline CDR1 is SGHNT and CDR2 is YENEEA. The CDR3 DNA reads TGTGCCAGCAGCTCCAGGGGGGACAGGGAATCCTACGAGCAGTACTTC. Amino acid sequence: CASSSRGDRESYEQYF.

The chain joins TRBV28 to TRBJ2-1, with 9 nucleotides matching TRBD2. J was trimmed by 0 bases and V by 6 bases; bases with no gene match: 12. The V gene's germline CDR1 is MDHEN and CDR2 SYDVKM. This CDR3 has 18 amino acids. This CDR3 is CASRSGTSSQSSYNEQFF. Written as DNA, the CDR3 is TGTGCCAGCAGATCCGGGACTAGCAGTCAGAGCTCCTACAATGAGCAGTTCTTC.

This clonotype was counted only a few times. V gene TRBV7-9 combines with J gene TRBJ2-1, with TRBD2 matching over 11 bases. The J segment lost 5 bases and the V segment lost 5 bases, leaving 5 bases of the junction unmatched. This CDR3 contains 15 residues. Per the germline V gene, CDR1 is SEHNR and CDR2 is FQNEAQ (reference sequence). The chain's CDR3 is CASSVGLAENNEQFF. For the CDR3, the DNA is TGTGCCAGCAGCGTGGGACTAGCGGAAAACAATGAGCAGTTCTTC.

This clonotype came up a few times. V is TRBV5-1 and J is TRBJ2-2, with D perhaps matching TRBD2 (6 bases). Germline V lookup: CDR1 SGHRS, CDR2 YFSETQ. V lost 4 bases to trimming and J lost 4 bases, with 11 bases between them. This CDR3 region has 14 residues. This CDR3 is CASSAAGTTGELFF. CDR3 DNA sequence: TGCGCCAGCAGCGCAGCGGGCACCACCGGGGAGCTGTTTTTT. Filled out from reference TRBV5-1 and TRBJ2-2, the complete variable domain reads KAGVTQTPRYLIKTRGQQVTLSCSPISGHRSVSWYQQTPGQGLQFLFEYFSETQRNKGNFPGRFSGRQFSNSRSEMNVSTLELGDSALYLCASSAAGTTGELFFGEGSRLTVL.

This clonotype was recorded many times. The chain recombines TRBV12-3 or TRBV12-4 with TRBJ1-1; D not certain. Trimming removed 3 bases at V and 4 bases at J, with 9 bases between. The CDR3 is made up of 13 amino acids. CDR3 loop: CASSLGRVTEAFF. The CDR3 DNA sequence: TGTGCCAGCAGTTTGGGTAGGGTCACTGAAGCTTTCTTT.

The sample holds a few counts of this clonotype. This sequence joins TRBV2 and TRBJ1-2; D is perhaps TRBD1 (5 bases). This CDR3 spans 17 amino acids. The V end was cut by 1 base, the J end by 4 bases, with 19 bases between. Germline loops: CDR1 SNHLY, CDR2 FYNNEI. The DNA for the CDR3 is TGTGCCAGCAGTGAAGAAGCAGGGACCCTCCAGGCCTATGGCTACACCTTC. This translates into CASSEEAGTLQAYGYTF.

There are many counts of this clonotype. This sequence joins TRBV12-3 or TRBV12-4 and TRBJ2-1; 11 positions match TRBD2. V gave up 4 bases and J gave up 0 bases; unmatched junction bases: 5. The CDR3 length is 17 residues. CDR3 bases: TGTGCCAGCAGTTCGACTAGCGGGGCAAGCTCCTACAATGAGCAGTTCTTC. Translation gives CASSSTSGASSYNEQFF.

This clonotype was picked up many times. The rearrangement links TRBV7-9 to TRBJ2-1; D is uncertain. This CDR3 is built from 12 residues. Germline lookup yields CDR1 SEHNR and CDR2 FQNEAQ (reference sequence). V lost 5 bases, J lost 6 bases, and 8 bases lay in between. The CDR3 DNA sequence: TGTGCCAGCAGCCTTACCACCAATGAGCAGTTCTTC. It codes for CASSLTTNEQFF.

This clonotype has a count of ten or more. This chain connects TRBV6-5 to TRBJ2-7; 10 bases line up with TRBD2. Germline CDR1 reads MNHEY; CDR2 reads SVGAGI. CDR3 size: 17 residues. Trimming took 6 bases from V and 0 from J; bases not matched to a gene: 11. The CDR3 DNA reads as TGTGCCAGCAGCGTTCGAACCACTAGCGGGGTCTCCTACGAGCAGTACTTC. Translated, it gives CASSVRTTSGVSYEQYF.